The T cell receptor beta chain described here comes from a study of blood T cells in healthy people across ages. Combining a sample-barcoded 5' primer with a J-beta primer mix, a second PCR ran for roughly 6 to 11 cycles. TCRdb passed the 5' RACE reads through MiXCR, listing each CDR3 protein once. The repertoire holds over 1,500,000 distinct CDR3 sequences, with about two fifths as singletons. This clonotype was counted only a few times. Its antigen is as yet unknown. The V and J ends lost 7 bases and 4 bases respectively, with 6 bases between them. This CDR3 is 11 amino acids long. Germline assignment: CDR1 LNHDA and CDR2 SQIVND (reference sequence). Total RNA extracted from each sample amounted to at least 5.5 micrograms. Whole-study findings and limits: Naive CD4+ cells and diversity were both higher in long-lived donors than in aged donors.

The rearrangement uses TRBV19 and TRBJ2-3; D is unclear. The sequencing sample was made of blood. The source is a human donor in good health. The chain's CDR3 is CASNQADTQYF. CDR3 DNA sequence: TGTGCCAGTAATCAGGCAGATACGCAGTATTTT.